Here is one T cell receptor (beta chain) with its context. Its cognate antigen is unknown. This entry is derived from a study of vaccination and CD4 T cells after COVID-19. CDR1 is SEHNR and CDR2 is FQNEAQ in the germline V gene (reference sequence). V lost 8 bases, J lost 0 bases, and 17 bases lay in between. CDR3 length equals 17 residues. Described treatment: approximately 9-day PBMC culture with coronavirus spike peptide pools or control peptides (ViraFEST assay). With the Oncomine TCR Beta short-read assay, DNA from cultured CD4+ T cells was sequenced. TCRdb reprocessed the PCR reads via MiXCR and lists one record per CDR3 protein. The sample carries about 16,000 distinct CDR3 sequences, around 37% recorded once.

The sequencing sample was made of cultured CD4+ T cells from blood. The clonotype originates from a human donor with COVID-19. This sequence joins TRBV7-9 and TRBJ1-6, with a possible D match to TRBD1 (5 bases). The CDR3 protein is CASGGGLSNSYNSPLHF. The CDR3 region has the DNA TGTGCCAGCGGGGGGGGACTGTCTAACTCCTATAATTCACCCCTCCACTTT.